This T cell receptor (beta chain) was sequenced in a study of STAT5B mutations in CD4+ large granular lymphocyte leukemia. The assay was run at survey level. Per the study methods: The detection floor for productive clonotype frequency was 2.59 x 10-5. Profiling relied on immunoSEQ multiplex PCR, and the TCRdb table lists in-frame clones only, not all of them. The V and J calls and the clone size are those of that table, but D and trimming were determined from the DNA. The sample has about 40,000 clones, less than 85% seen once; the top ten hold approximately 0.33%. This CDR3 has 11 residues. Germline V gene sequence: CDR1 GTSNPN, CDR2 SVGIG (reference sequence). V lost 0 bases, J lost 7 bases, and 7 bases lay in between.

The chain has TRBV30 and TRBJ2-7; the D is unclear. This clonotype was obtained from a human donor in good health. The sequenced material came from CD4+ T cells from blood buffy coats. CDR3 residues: CAWSVSREQYF. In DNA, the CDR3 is TGTGCCTGGAGTGTATCCCGTGAGCAGTACTTC.